The 5 T cell receptor beta chains reported below all come from one sample, sequenced in a study of T cells in Graves' hyperthyroidism and ophthalmopathy. Amplified TCR beta CDR3 regions came from RNA transcripts. The TCR CDR3 first-round RT-PCR relied on the HTBI primer set. From the multiplex PCR reads, TCRdb called clonotypes with MiXCR, one entry per CDR3 protein. The repertoire holds about 59,000 distinct CDR3 sequences, with around 50% as singletons. Input material: blood. These receptors all stem from a woman aged 60-75 years with Graves' ophthalmopathy.

In this sample, this clonotype turned up a few times. This chain uses TRBV5-5 with TRBJ2-5; 8 nucleotides match TRBD1. Germline loops: CDR1 SGHKS, CDR2 YYEKEE (reference sequence). Germline trimming cut 4 bases from V and 0 bases from J; bases unmatched to any gene: 5. The CDR3 extends over 15 amino acids. The chain's CDR3 is CASSIWDRYQETQYF. CDR3 nucleotides: TGTGCCAGCAGCATATGGGACAGGTACCAAGAGACCCAGTACTTC.

This clonotype was seen repeatedly, ten times or more. CDR3 sequence: CATGRGFTYNEQFF. CDR3 nucleotide sequence: TGTGCCACTGGGAGGGGGTTTACCTACAATGAGCAGTTCTTC. This chain connects TRBV9 to TRBJ2-1, with D possibly being TRBD2 (7 bases). Trimming removed 9 bases at V and 2 bases at J, with 15 bases between. The CDR3 runs 14 residues. CDR1 SGDLS and CDR2 YYNGEE come from the germline V gene.

The sample holds a few counts of this clonotype. This chain links TRBV29-1 with TRBJ2-3, with D uncertain. V shed 2 bases and J shed 1 base, with 10 bases lying between them. The CDR3 consists of 14 residues. Germline V gene data show CDR1 as SQVTM and CDR2 as ANQGSEA. This CDR3 is CSVEWSLRTDTQYF. The CDR3 coding sequence is TGCAGCGTTGAATGGTCACTACGCACAGATACGCAGTATTTT.

The chain joins TRBV20-1 to TRBJ2-1; 16 bases agree with TRBD2. With 5 bases clipped from V and 1 base from J, the junction kept 11 bases outside the gene matches. This CDR3 has 19 amino acids. The germline V gene has CDR1 DFQATT and CDR2 SNEGSKA (reference sequence). The CDR3 nucleotides are TGCAGTGCTCGCGGGCCGGGACTAGCGGGAGGGATGTCCTACAATGAGCAGTTCTTC. Its translation is CSARGPGLAGGMSYNEQFF.

CDR3 coding DNA: TGCGCCAGCAGCTTTACAGGGGGGAGAACGAATGAGCCCCAGCATTTT. Translating it yields CASSFTGGRTNEPQHF. The J gene is TRBJ1-5, the V gene TRBV5-1, with 8 bases matching TRBD1. The germline gives CDR1 SGHRS, CDR2 YFSETQ. The CDR3 covers 16 residues. J lost 8 bases, V lost 2 bases, and 12 bases had no gene match.